This T cell receptor (beta chain) was captured in a study of blood T cell repertoires in COVID-19. CDR1 is SEHNR, CDR2 FQNEAQ, per germline (reference sequence). The J segment lost 2 bases and the V segment lost 5 bases, leaving 8 bases of the junction unmatched. This CDR3 comprises 16 residues. Profiling relied on immunoSEQ multiplex PCR, and the TCRdb table lists in-frame clones only, not all of them. The sample has hundreds of thousands of clones; around nine tenths are singletons. This chain links TRBV7-9 with TRBJ2-5; 10 positions agree with TRBD2. The sequence derives from a man between 65 and 85 years old with acute or convalescent COVID-19. Specimen: peripheral blood. CDR3 region: CASSLPGLASQETQYF. The CDR3 DNA sequence: TGTGCCAGCAGCCTACCGGGACTAGCGAGTCAAGAGACCCAGTACTTC.